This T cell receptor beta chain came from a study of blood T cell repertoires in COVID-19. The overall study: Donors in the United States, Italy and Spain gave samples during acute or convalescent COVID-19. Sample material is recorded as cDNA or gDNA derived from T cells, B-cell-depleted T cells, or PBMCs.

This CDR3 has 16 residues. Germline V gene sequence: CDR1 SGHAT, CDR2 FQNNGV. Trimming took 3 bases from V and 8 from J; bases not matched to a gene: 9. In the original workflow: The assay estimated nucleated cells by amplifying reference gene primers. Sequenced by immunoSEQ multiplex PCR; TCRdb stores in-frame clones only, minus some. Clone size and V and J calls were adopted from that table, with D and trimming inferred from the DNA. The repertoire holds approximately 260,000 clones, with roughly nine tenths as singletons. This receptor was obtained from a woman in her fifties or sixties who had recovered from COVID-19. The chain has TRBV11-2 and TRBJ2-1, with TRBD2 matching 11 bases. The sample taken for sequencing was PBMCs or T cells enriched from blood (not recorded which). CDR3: CASSFRLAGTGDEQFF. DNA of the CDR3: TGTGCCAGCAGCTTTAGACTAGCGGGAACGGGGGATGAGCAGTTCTTC.